These 18 T cell receptor beta chains share one sample of origin, sequenced in a study of T-cell memory formation after mild COVID-19. Via MiXCR, TCRdb re-called the 5' RACE reads, giving one row per CDR3 protein. The sample contains hundreds of thousands of distinct CDR3 sequences, around 20% of which appear only once. Sequenced: PBMCs or a T cell subset sorted from them (not recorded which). The receptors originated from a man between 18 and 29 years old who had mild COVID-19 (a few samples of this study predate the infection). Cell type and time point are not known.

This clonotype appeared a few times. The rearrangement uses TRBV7-8 and TRBJ1-2; TRBD1 agrees at 8 bases. With V trimmed by 4 bases and J by 5 bases, 6 bases remained unmatched. The germline gives CDR1 SGHVS, CDR2 FQNEAQ. The CDR3 spans 14 residues. CDR3 DNA: TGTGCCAGCAGCTGGGGACAGGCAGAATATGGCTACACCTTC. Translated: CASSWGQAEYGYTF.

The chain employs TRBV7-3 and TRBJ2-7, with a possible D match to TRBD2 (5 bases). This CDR3 has 15 residues. CDR1 and CDR2 (germline): SGHTA, FQGTGA. The ends were cut back, 1 base at V and 3 bases at J, with 13 bases in the middle. CDR3 residues: CASSLSRDDYYEQYF. CDR3 in DNA: TGTGCCAGCAGCTTAAGTAGGGATGACTACTACGAGCAGTACTTC. The full variable domain, its missing parts supplied by reference TRBV7-3 and TRBJ2-7, is GAGVSQTPSNKVTEKGKYVELRCDPISGHTALYWYRQSLGQGPEFLIYFQGTGAADDSGLPNDRFFAVRPEGSVSTLKIQRTERGDSAVYLCASSLSRDDYYEQYFGPGTRLTVT.

In this sample, this clonotype turned up a few times. The V gene is TRBV7-2, the J gene TRBJ2-3, with D perhaps being TRBD1 or TRBD2 (5 bases each). This CDR3 is built from 14 residues. In germline, CDR1 is SGHTA, CDR2 FQGNSA. Between the trimmed V and J ends, which lost 6 bases and 7 bases, there was a span of 17 bases. CDR3 sequence (DNA): TGTGCCAGCAGGTCGGGACGGATTGAGTATACGCAGTATTTT. This encodes CASRSGRIEYTQYF.

This chain links TRBV7-2 with TRBJ1-1; D may be TRBD1 (6 bases). The CDR3 length is 13 residues. Germline V gene lookup returns CDR1 SGHTA and CDR2 FQGNSA. Trimming shortened V by 4 bases and J by 6 bases, and 12 bases separated the two germline ends. The CDR3 DNA follows: TGTGCCAGCAGCTACAGGGTTCCGGCTGAAGCTTTCTTT. Residues: CASSYRVPAEAFF.

J is TRBJ2-3 and V is TRBV5-1; weak D call: TRBD1 (6 bases). There are 15 residues in the CDR3. The V end was cut by 6 bases, the J end by 0 bases, with 14 bases between. In germline, CDR1 is SGHRS, CDR2 YFSETQ. DNA of the CDR3: TGCGCCAGCAATCACAGGGCCACTAGCACAGATACGCAGTATTTT. Residues: CASNHRATSTDTQYF.

This clonotype is medium-sized in the sample. The rearrangement joins TRBV7-8 to TRBJ1-4; D gene ambiguous. The CDR3 runs to 11 residues. V lost 3 bases and J lost 8, with 4 bases in between. Per the germline V gene, CDR1 is SGHVS and CDR2 is FQNEAQ. The CDR3 loop reads CASSFGEKLFF. As DNA, the CDR3 is TGTGCCAGCAGCTTTGGGGAAAAACTGTTTTTT.

This clonotype was counted a few times. This sequence joins TRBV5-6 and TRBJ1-3, with D tentatively TRBD1 (6 bases). Looked up from germline, CDR1 is SGHDT and CDR2 is YYEEEE. V shed 3 bases and J shed 4 bases, with 14 bases lying between them. The CDR3 length is 15 residues. Here the CDR3 DNA reads TGTGCCAGCAGCTCCGGCAGGGGCCGGGGAAACACCATATATTTT. It is translated as CASSSGRGRGNTIYF.

The chain is built from TRBV24-1 and TRBJ2-3; 7 bases map to TRBD2. Germline CDR1 is KGHDR and CDR2 is SFDVKD. Germline trimming cut 4 bases from V and 1 base from J; bases unmatched to any gene: 7. The CDR3 length is 16 residues. The CDR3: CATSDPRLAGTDTQYF. The DNA for the CDR3 is TGTGCCACCAGTGACCCCCGGCTAGCGGGCACAGATACGCAGTATTTT.

V usage is TRBV7-6 and J usage is TRBJ1-3; 7 bases are shared with TRBD1. J gave up 0 bases and V 1 base, and 0 bases lay outside the gene matches. Germline V gene sequence: CDR1 SGHVS, CDR2 FNYEAQ. This CDR3 spans 15 amino acids. The CDR3 DNA follows: TGTGCCAGCAGCTTAGACAGGGGCTCTGGAAACACCATATATTTT. Amino acids: CASSLDRGSGNTIYF.

This clonotype was picked up a small number of times. The gene calls are TRBV15 and TRBJ2-3; a weak D match, TRBD2 (5 bases). This CDR3 spans 13 amino acids. The V end was cut by 3 bases, the J end by 6 bases, with 10 bases between. Germline V gives CDR1 LNHNV, CDR2 YYDKDF (reference sequence). The CDR3 loop reads CATSRRVSDTQYF. CDR3 nucleotide sequence: TGTGCCACCAGCAGGAGGGTATCGGATACGCAGTATTTT.

The chain couples TRBV20-1 to TRBJ1-1, with 7 bases identical to TRBD1. Germline V gene data show CDR1 as DFQATT and CDR2 as SNEGSKA (reference sequence). CDR3 size: 12 residues. V shed 6 bases, J shed 8 bases, and the junction held 9 bases outside the gene matches. The CDR3 coding sequence is TGCAGTGCGAGAACAGGGGTGGAGGAAGCTTTCTTT. It specifies CSARTGVEEAFF.

The chain employs TRBV5-1 and TRBJ2-2; 8 nucleotides line up with TRBD1. V lost 4 bases, J lost 5 bases, and 4 bases stayed unmatched. Germline lookup yields CDR1 SGHRS and CDR2 YFSETQ. This CDR3 spans 14 amino acids. This chain's CDR3 is CASSTDRATGELFF. CDR3 bases: TGCGCCAGCAGCACGGACAGGGCGACCGGGGAGCTGTTTTTT.

This clonotype appeared a few times. This chain connects TRBV5-1 to TRBJ1-6; D call uncertain. Germline lookup yields CDR1 SGHRS and CDR2 YFSETQ. This CDR3 spans 14 amino acids. Trimming left V 1 base short and J 6 bases short, with 8 bases between. The CDR3 loop reads CASSLSLINSPLHF. Here the CDR3 DNA reads TGCGCCAGCAGCTTGTCCCTCATTAATTCACCCCTCCACTTT. The whole variable domain, remainder taken from reference TRBV5-1 and TRBJ1-6, is KAGVTQTPRYLIKTRGQQVTLSCSPISGHRSVSWYQQTPGQGLQFLFEYFSETQRNKGNFPGRFSGRQFSNSRSEMNVSTLELGDSALYLCASSLSLINSPLHFGNGTRLTVT.

This clonotype was detected only a few times. The chain has TRBV4-3 and TRBJ2-3; D may be TRBD2 (7 bases). Germline CDR1 reads LGHNA; CDR2 reads YSLEER. Trimming shortened V by 0 bases and J by 2 bases, and 18 bases separated the two germline ends. The CDR3 loop spans 18 amino acids. The CDR3 DNA reads as TGCGCCAGCAGCCAAGATAGGTCGCACGGGGGGCACACAGATACGCAGTATTTT. Translated: CASSQDRSHGGHTDTQYF.

The chain joins TRBV20-1 to TRBJ1-1, with D perhaps matching TRBD1 (6 bases). The CDR3 consists of 17 residues. V dropped 2 bases and J dropped 6 bases, with 25 bases sitting between them. Germline V lookup: CDR1 DFQATT, CDR2 SNEGSKA (reference sequence). The CDR3 nucleotides are TGCAGTGCTAGACCCCCGATTCAGGGACATCGAACACCTGAAGCTTTCTTT. This sequence encodes CSARPPIQGHRTPEAFF.

DNA for the CDR3: TGTGCCAGCAGCTCCCCAAAGCAGGGACCCACAGATACGCAGTATTTT. This encodes CASSSPKQGPTDTQYF. The chain carries TRBV7-9 and TRBJ2-3; D possibly matches TRBD1 or TRBD2 (5 bases each). Germline assignment: CDR1 SEHNR and CDR2 FQNEAQ (reference sequence). The CDR3 is 16 amino acids. Trimming took off 4 bases at V and 2 bases at J, with 16 bases between the two ends.

This clonotype was seen a single time. This sequence joins TRBV6-1 and TRBJ2-3; no reliable D call. The germline gives CDR1 MNHNS, CDR2 SASEGT. Trimming stripped 2 bases from V and 4 bases from J, with 13 bases between. The CDR3 totals 15 residues. Here the CDR3 reads CASSERWVGPDTQYF. CDR3 nucleotide sequence: TGTGCCAGCAGTGAAAGGTGGGTCGGGCCAGATACGCAGTATTTT.

Details on this clonotype: A clone one base away is much larger, so this may be a read error. The J gene is TRBJ2-5, the V gene TRBV6-2 or TRBV6-3; D gene uncertain. V gave up 2 bases and J gave up 5 bases, with 6 bases separating them. Germline V gives CDR1 MNHEY, CDR2 SVGEGT. CDR3 length: 12 residues. DNA of the CDR3: TGTGCCAGCAGTTACCCGGTGGAGACCCAGTACTTC. Translated: CASSYPVETQYF.